Listed here are 11 T cell receptor beta chains from one sample, sequenced in a study of OX40 agonist ivuxolimab in advanced cancers. Clones were read by immunoSEQ multiplex PCR, and TCRdb kept only the in-frame ones, dropping some. The sample shows about 53,000 clones, about four fifths of them seen only once. The sample was CD4+ or CD8+ T cells sorted from blood, taken in a trial of the OX40 agonist ivuxolimab. These receptors were obtained from an adult with an advanced solid tumor such as melanoma, head and neck, liver or kidney cancer.

The gene calls are TRBV5-4 and TRBJ1-4; TRBD1 aligns across 7 bases. Germline values: CDR1 SGHNT, CDR2 YYREEE (reference sequence). V shed 3 bases and J 2 bases; nucleotides not matched to a gene: 1. CDR3 length: 14 residues. Written as DNA, the CDR3 is TGTGCCAGCAGCTCAGGGGGTACTAATGAAAAACTGTTTTTT. Its translation is CASSSGGTNEKLFF.

The chain carries TRBV4-2 and TRBJ2-6; 9 nucleotides agree with TRBD1. V gave up 0 bases and J gave up 8 bases; unmatched junction bases: 11. The CDR3 runs 18 residues. In germline, CDR1 is LGHNA, CDR2 YNFKEQ. CDR3 residues: CASSQDRKGQGRTNVLTF. The DNA of the CDR3 is TGTGCCAGCAGCCAAGATAGGAAAGGACAGGGGAGGACCAACGTCCTGACTTTC.

The chain has TRBV28 and TRBJ1-3; 8 positions agree with TRBD1. The CDR3 spans 17 residues. Germline values: CDR1 MDHEN, CDR2 SYDVKM. J was trimmed by 2 bases and V by 3 bases; bases with no gene match: 9. Here the CDR3 DNA reads TGTGCCAGCAGTTTTTCAGGGGGCCCAGATGCTGGAAACACCATATATTTT. This codes for CASSFSGGPDAGNTIYF.

The chain joins TRBV6-6 to TRBJ2-1, with TRBD1 identical over 9 bases. Trimming took 2 bases from V and 7 from J; bases not matched to a gene: 6. This CDR3 comprises 15 residues. CDR1 MNHNY and CDR2 SVGAGI come from the germline V gene (reference sequence). The CDR3 DNA sequence: TGTGCCAGCAGTTACGGGGACAGGGTGAGGAATGAGCAGTTCTTC. This codes for CASSYGDRVRNEQFF.

This chain connects TRBV7-2 to TRBJ2-5; TRBD1 aligns across 8 bases. Germline CDR1 is SGHTA and CDR2 is FQGNSA. Trimming removed 6 bases from V and 5 bases from J; junction bases left unmatched: 5. CDR3 length equals 13 residues. CDR3 loop: CASSTRDRETQYF. The CDR3 DNA reads as TGTGCCAGCAGTACCAGGGACAGGGAGACCCAGTACTTC.

V gene TRBV10-3 combines with J gene TRBJ2-7; no reliable D call. V lost 0 bases and J 6 bases, leaving 9 bases between the germline ends. This CDR3 is 13 amino acids long. CDR1 ENHRY and CDR2 SYGVKD come from the germline V gene. The chain's CDR3 is CAISESPLGEQYF. The CDR3 bases are TGTGCCATCAGTGAGTCTCCTTTGGGCGAGCAGTACTTC.

This clone came up once. V and J are TRBV14 and TRBJ2-7, with D hard to call. Trimming removed 1 base from V and 10 bases from J, with 11 bases in between. The CDR3 spans 12 residues. Germline V gene sequence: CDR1 SGHDN, CDR2 FVKESK. In DNA, the CDR3 is TGTGCCAGCAGCCAAGGAGGTCCCAGCCAGTACTTC. It codes for CASSQGGPSQYF.

V and J are TRBV29-1 and TRBJ1-1; TRBD1 is a possible D gene (5 bases). V lost 6 bases to trimming and J lost 10 bases, with 18 bases between them. Germline lookup yields CDR1 SQVTM and CDR2 ANQGSEA. There are 12 residues in the CDR3. The CDR3 reads CSVAGTARRAFF. The CDR3 DNA follows: TGCAGCGTGGCCGGGACCGCAAGGCGAGCTTTCTTT.

About this clone itself: The junction departs from germline at one end; a sequencing error may be responsible. The gene calls are TRBV5-4 and TRBJ2-7; 7 nucleotides agree with TRBD1. This CDR3 contains 13 residues. Germline CDR1 is SGHNT and CDR2 is YYREEE (reference sequence). The CDR3 DNA reads TGTGCCAGCACCTTGACAGGGTCCTACGAGCAGTACTTC. Encoded protein: CASTLTGSYEQYF.

The V gene is TRBV19, the J gene TRBJ1-5; TRBD1 matches at 7 bases. After removal of 6 bases from V and 0 bases from J, the junction contained 8 bases not matched to a gene. Germline CDR1 reads LNHDA; CDR2 reads SQIVND (reference sequence). CDR3 size: 16 residues. The CDR3 DNA follows: TGTGCCAGTAGCTTTACCACAGGGGCTAGCAATCAGCCCCAGCATTTT. Its translation is CASSFTTGASNQPQHF.

V and J are TRBV28 and TRBJ2-7; 9 nucleotides line up with TRBD1. The CDR3 has 16 residues. Germline-derived CDR1 and CDR2 are MDHEN and SYDVKM. The junction had 10 bases not matched to a gene; V was cut back by 5 bases and J by 2 bases. CDR3 DNA: TGTGCCAGCAGTGGCGCTGGGACAGGGATCGCCTACGAGCAGTACTTC. This translates into CASSGAGTGIAYEQYF.